The rows below give T cell receptor beta chains drawn from one sample of a study of technical replicates of blood from a handful of donors. Sequencing was performed with immunoSEQ multiplex PCR; in TCRdb, only in-frame clones are kept and a portion is missing. Of 65,000 to 95,000 clones in the sample, approximately 86% were seen once. Sequencing used PBMCs. These receptors all stem from a human donor in good health. Some clones in this sample may be carry-over from other donors' samples. The CDR3 runs from the conserved cysteine through the conserved F or W. D genes are given only for firm matches. Rows give clone size only sometimes, using once, few, many, or a class for an expanded clone.

TRBV30,-,-,TRBJ2-2,CAWSVRGKAGELFF,TGTGCCTGGAGTGTACGGGGGAAGGCCGGGGAGCTGTTTTTT
TRBV2,-,-,TRBJ1-2,CASSEGGSVVRFHYGYTF,TGTGCCAGCAGTGAAGGGGGCTCGGTGGTTCGGTTCCACTATGGCTACACCTTC
TRBV14,TRBD1,-,TRBJ1-4,CASSQDRRTGGEKLFF,TGTGCCAGCAGCCAAGATCGACGAACAGGGGGAGAAAAACTGTTTTTT
TRBV4-3,TRBD1,-,TRBJ1-2,CASSQDLTGGTGGYTF,TGCGCCAGCAGCCAAGATTTGACAGGGGGGACGGGGGGCTACACCTTC
TRBV4-1,-,-,TRBJ2-1,CASSTEQDNEQFF,TGCGCCAGCAGCACCGAACAGGATAATGAGCAGTTCTTC
TRBV29-1,-,few,TRBJ1-1,CSVAEVGRAFF,TGCAGCGTTGCTGAGGTCGGGAGAGCTTTCTTT
TRBV7-2,TRBD1,-,TRBJ1-2,CASTPDRVYGGYTF,TGTGCCAGCACACCGGACAGGGTCTATGGTGGCTACACCTTC
TRBV4-3,TRBD2,few,TRBJ2-7,CASSQDREGNAEQYF,TGCGCCAGCAGCCAAGATCGGGAGGGTAATGCCGAGCAGTACTTC
TRBV25-1,-,-,TRBJ2-2,CASSGPAGELFF,TGTGCCAGCAGTGGCCCAGCCGGGGAGCTGTTTTTT
TRBV5-4,-,-,TRBJ1-3,CASSLPVGSGGNTIYF,TGTGCCAGCAGCTTGCCTGTAGGGTCGGGGGGAAACACCATATATTTT
TRBV9,-,-,TRBJ2-1,CASSVRLYNEQFF,TGTGCCAGCAGCGTGAGATTGTACAATGAGCAGTTCTTC
TRBV4-1,TRBD1,-,TRBJ1-2,CASSHGQGVGGYTF,TGCGCCAGCAGCCACGGACAGGGAGTTGGTGGCTACACCTTC
TRBV7-8,TRBD2,-,TRBJ2-7,CASSLGLAGLPYEQYF,TGTGCCAGCAGCCTAGGACTAGCGGGACTCCCCTACGAGCAGTACTTC
TRBV19,-,-,TRBJ2-3,CASSPGALYTDTQYF,TGTGCCAGTTCTCCAGGGGCACTATACACAGATACGCAGTATTTT
TRBV5-1,TRBD2,few,TRBJ2-1,CASSFLAGEGSEQFF,TGCGCCAGCAGCTTTCTAGCGGGAGAGGGGAGTGAGCAGTTCTTC
TRBV20-1,TRBD1,few,TRBJ1-1,CSALTGKAFF,TGCAGTGCCTTGACAGGGAAAGCTTTCTTT
TRBV5-4,TRBD1,-,TRBJ2-5,CASSLRQGDRETQYF,TGTGCCAGCAGCCTGAGGCAGGGGGACAGGGAGACCCAGTACTTC
TRBV20-1,-,-,TRBJ2-7,CSAQEGTEQYF,TGCAGTGCCCAGGAGGGCACCGAGCAGTACTTC
TRBV11-3,TRBD2,-,TRBJ2-1,CASSLEAGGSYNEQFF,TGTGCCAGCAGCTTAGAAGCGGGGGGCTCCTACAATGAGCAGTTCTTC
TRBV4-1,-,-,TRBJ1-3,CASSQGVTTSFSGNTIYF,TGCGCCAGCAGCCAAGGGGTTACTACGAGCTTCTCTGGAAACACCATATATTTT
TRBV9,TRBD2,-,TRBJ2-1,CASSLQPGLGELEQFF,TGTGCCAGTTCACTTCAACCGGGACTAGGGGAATTGGAGCAGTTCTTC
TRBV7-9,-,-,TRBJ1-6,CASSLGGSHNSPLHF,TGTGCCAGCAGCTTAGGGGGCAGCCATAATTCACCCCTCCACTTT
TRBV5-1,-,-,TRBJ2-1,CASTPGGGASYNEQFF,TGCGCCAGCACCCCAGGAGGGGGCGCCTCCTACAATGAGCAGTTCTTC
TRBV2,-,-,TRBJ2-5,CASSEAHRETQYF,TGTGCCAGCAGTGAAGCCCACAGGGAGACCCAGTACTTC
TRBV28,TRBD1,-,TRBJ2-7,CASSGPRGQGLYEQYF,TGTGCCAGCAGTGGCCCCCGGGGACAGGGGTTGTACGAGCAGTACTTC
TRBV27,TRBD1,-,TRBJ2-7,CASSLFPSGTGTYEQYF,TGTGCCAGCAGTTTATTCCCCTCCGGGACAGGAACCTACGAGCAGTACTTC
TRBV7-9,TRBD2,-,TRBJ2-7,CASSSLAGVNEQYF,TGTGCCAGCAGCTCACTAGCGGGAGTCAACGAGCAGTACTTC
TRBV18,-,-,TRBJ2-7,CASSQPARGGYEQYF,TGTGCCAGCTCCCAACCGGCACGAGGGGGCTACGAGCAGTACTTC
TRBV5-4,-,-,TRBJ1-2,CASSSPGGASYGYTF,TGTGCCAGCAGCTCCCCGGGCGGGGCCTCCTATGGCTACACCTTC
TRBV15,-,-,TRBJ2-3,CATSRVDETQYF,TGTGCCACCAGCAGGGTAGATGAGACGCAGTATTTT
TRBV5-4,-,-,TRBJ1-6,CASSLDPLSYNSPLHF,TGTGCCAGCAGCTTGGATCCACTCTCCTATAATTCACCCCTCCACTTT
TRBV4-3,-,-,TRBJ2-1,CASSQGRQNNEQFF,TGCGCCAGCAGCCAAGGGAGACAGAACAATGAGCAGTTCTTC
TRBV7-9,TRBD2,-,TRBJ2-1,CASSSTSGRSEQFF,TGTGCCAGCAGCTCGACTAGCGGGAGAAGCGAGCAGTTCTTC
TRBV9,-,-,TRBJ2-5,CASSPGAGYPQETQYF,TGTGCCAGCAGCCCCGGGGCGGGATACCCACAAGAGACCCAGTACTTC
TRBV4-3,-,-,TRBJ2-5,CASSQDRSLQETQYF,TGCGCCAGCTCCCAAGACAGGTCCTTGCAGGAGACCCAGTACTTC
TRBV30,-,-,TRBJ1-2,CAWSGSRGYTF,TGTGCCTGGAGTGGTTCTCGGGGCTACACCTTC
TRBV4-1,-,once,TRBJ1-1,CASRGPLRNTEAFF,TGCGCCAGCCGCGGGCCTCTACGGAACACTGAAGCTTTCTTT
TRBV5-5,-,-,TRBJ2-7,CASMLPGTVLAQYF,TGTGCCAGCATGCTACCCGGGACAGTACTAGCGCAGTACTTC
TRBV19,TRBD1,once,TRBJ1-2,CASSIDGTGAMLGYTF,TGTGCCAGTAGTATAGACGGTACAGGGGCAATGTTGGGCTACACCTTC
TRBV4-3,-,-,TRBJ2-1,CASSPTGYNEQFF,TGCGCCAGCAGCCCCACAGGGTACAATGAGCAGTTCTTC
TRBV30,-,-,TRBJ1-2,CAWSTRRERTF,TGTGCCTGGAGTACCCGACGGGAAAGAACCTTC
TRBV7-9,-,-,TRBJ2-1,CASSLLRPSSYNEQFF,TGTGCCAGCAGCTTACTCCGTCCGAGCTCCTACAATGAGCAGTTCTTC
TRBV25-1,-,-,TRBJ2-2,CASSEWQSNTGELFF,TGTGCCAGCAGTGAATGGCAGTCGAACACCGGGGAGCTGTTTTTT
TRBV28,-,once,TRBJ2-7,CASSPAPAGQADEQYF,TGTGCCAGCAGCCCAGCCCCCGCAGGGCAGGCCGACGAGCAGTACTTC
TRBV12-2,-,-,TRBJ1-6,CASRLGVRGSDSNSPLHF,TGTGCAAGTCGCTTAGGAGTCAGGGGATCTGATAGTAATTCACCCCTCCACTTT
TRBV7-9,-,-,TRBJ1-2,CASSSERVLGYTF,TGTGCCAGCAGCTCCGAGCGGGTATTGGGCTACACCTTC
TRBV4-2,-,-,TRBJ1-2,CASSQVSGGINGYTF,TGTGCCAGCAGCCAAGTGTCAGGCGGGATTAATGGCTACACCTTC
TRBV10-3,-,-,TRBJ2-1,CAISDLSEKQFF,TGTGCCATCAGTGATCTGAGCGAAAAGCAGTTCTTC
TRBV5-8,-,-,TRBJ1-4,CASSLMLGVKLFF,TGTGCCAGCAGCTTGATGTTAGGGGTGAAACTGTTTTTT
TRBV7-9,TRBD2,-,TRBJ2-3,CASSQTASGRTDTQYF,TGTGCCAGCAGCCAGACGGCTAGCGGGAGAACAGATACGCAGTATTTT
TRBV7-9,-,-,TRBJ2-3,CASSLRQDPTDTQYF,TGTGCCAGCAGCTTAAGGCAGGATCCCACAGATACGCAGTATTTT
TRBV6-1,TRBD1,-,TRBJ1-5,CASSEAVQGAQPQHF,TGTGCCAGCAGTGAAGCGGTACAGGGGGCTCAGCCCCAGCATTTT
TRBV7-2,TRBD1,-,TRBJ1-1,CASSFPTGGEPEAFF,TGTGCCAGCAGCTTCCCGACAGGGGGGGAGCCTGAAGCTTTCTTT
TRBV19,-,-,TRBJ1-4,CASRGAQVNEKLFF,TGTGCCAGTAGAGGGGCGCAGGTTAATGAAAAACTGTTTTTT
TRBV7-2,TRBD2,-,TRBJ2-7,CASSLVASGSVEQYF,TGTGCCAGCAGCTTAGTTGCTAGCGGGAGTGTCGAGCAGTACTTC